Shown below are 27 T cell receptor beta chains from a single sample sequenced in a study of monozygotic twins with inflammatory bowel disease. TCRdb re-called the 5' RACE reads; every CDR3 protein appears as one record, without DNA. This sample's clone table lists a few hundred thousand distinct CDR3 sequences. The sequenced sample was blood. The receptors come from a human donor with ulcerative colitis or Crohn's disease, or a healthy co-twin of an affected twin (not recorded which).

The chain couples TRBV5-1 to TRBJ1-2. The CDR3 has 12 residues. Germline lookup yields CDR1 SGHRS and CDR2 YFSETQ. The chain's CDR3 is CASSESDYGYTF.

The rearrangement links TRBV18 to TRBJ1-5; with no DNA, the TCRdb D assignment of TRBD1 cannot be verified. Germline V gives CDR1 KGHSH, CDR2 LQKENI. CDR3 length: 14 amino acids. This CDR3 reads CASSPGQANQPQHF.

This chain uses TRBV18 with TRBJ1-5; TCRdb gives TRBD1 as the D gene, but with no DNA this cannot be confirmed. Germline assignment: CDR1 KGHSH and CDR2 LQKENI. CDR3 length: 13 residues. CDR3 region: CASSQAGDQPQHF.

This chain uses TRBV5-1 with TRBJ1-1; lacking DNA, the TRBD1 call made by TCRdb goes unchecked. CDR1 is SGHRS and CDR2 is YFSETQ in the germline V gene. This CDR3 has 16 amino acids. The CDR3 sequence: CASSSGLNRLNTEAFF.

The chain uses TRBV27 and TRBJ2-5; TCRdb outputs TRBD1, but without DNA this stays unchecked. CDR1 MNHEY and CDR2 SMNVEV come from the germline V gene (reference sequence). This CDR3 is 14 amino acids long. The CDR3 protein is CASSPGRLQETQYF.

This chain uses TRBV7-2 with TRBJ1-3. This CDR3 spans 14 amino acids. Germline V lookup: CDR1 SGHTA, CDR2 FQGNSA. This CDR3 reads CASSFRSSGNTIYF.

The chain employs TRBV5-1 and TRBJ1-2; lacking DNA, the TRBD1 call made by TCRdb goes unchecked. The germline V gene has CDR1 SGHRS and CDR2 YFSETQ. This CDR3 is built from 13 residues. This chain's CDR3 is CASSPGTYDGYTF. The full variable domain, with the rest looked up from reference TRBV5-1 and TRBJ1-2, is KAGVTQTPRYLIKTRGQQVTLSCSPISGHRSVSWYQQTPGQGLQFLFEYFSETQRNKGNFPGRFSGRQFSNSRSEMNVSTLELGDSALYLCASSPGTYDGYTFGSGTRLTVV.

The chain combines TRBV29-1 with TRBJ2-1; the D call from TCRdb, TRBD1, cannot be confirmed without DNA. Germline CDR1 and CDR2: SQVTM and ANQGSEA. The CDR3 is 12 amino acids. CDR3 sequence: CSVETGSNEQFF.

J is TRBJ2-3 and V is TRBV5-1. The germline gives CDR1 SGHRS, CDR2 YFSETQ. This CDR3 region has 16 residues. CDR3 region: CASSLADLSGTDTQYF.

V and J are TRBV6-5 and TRBJ1-2. Germline V gene data show CDR1 as MNHEY and CDR2 as SVGAGI. The CDR3 has 14 amino acids. CDR3 in amino acids: CASSYSNYGYGYTF.

The chain has TRBV18 and TRBJ1-6. Germline CDR1 and CDR2: KGHSH and LQKENI. This CDR3 has 16 amino acids. The CDR3 loop reads CASSPTRGEGNSPLHF. Complete variable domain (other parts from reference TRBV18 and TRBJ1-6): NAGVMQNPRHLVRRRGQEARLRCSPMKGHSHVYWYRQLPEEGLKFMVYLQKENIIDESGMPKERFSAEFPKEGPSILRIQQVVRGDSAAYFCASSPTRGEGNSPLHFGNGTRLTVT.

The rearrangement uses TRBV12-3 or TRBV12-4 and TRBJ1-2. This CDR3 has 14 residues. The CDR3 here is CASSTGRTNYGYTF.

The J gene is TRBJ2-2, the V gene TRBV5-4; TCRdb calls TRBD1, which cannot be checked without DNA. Germline CDR1 reads SGHNT; CDR2 reads YYREEE (reference sequence). CDR3 length equals 14 residues. CDR3 amino acids: CASSTPRAAGELFF.

The chain is built from TRBV11-2 and TRBJ1-1. CDR3 size: 14 residues. CDR1 and CDR2 from the germline V gene are SGHAT and FQNNGV. The CDR3 spells CASSLSGRSTEAFF.

This chain links TRBV5-1 with TRBJ2-1. The CDR3 spans 15 residues. Germline V gene lookup returns CDR1 SGHRS and CDR2 YFSETQ. This CDR3 is CASSPLASSYNEQFF. The full variable domain, completed using reference TRBV5-1 and TRBJ2-1, is KAGVTQTPRYLIKTRGQQVTLSCSPISGHRSVSWYQQTPGQGLQFLFEYFSETQRNKGNFPGRFSGRQFSNSRSEMNVSTLELGDSALYLCASSPLASSYNEQFFGPGTRLTVL.

This sequence joins TRBV5-8 and TRBJ2-1. The CDR3 loop spans 13 amino acids. Germline-derived CDR1 and CDR2 are SGHTS and YDEGEE. This chain's CDR3 is CASSFNNYNEQFF.

The chain links TRBV5-4 to TRBJ2-5; without DNA, the TCRdb call of TRBD1 cannot be checked. The CDR3 totals 14 residues. Germline-derived CDR1 and CDR2 are SGHNT and YYREEE (reference sequence). CDR3 protein: CASSLTGSQETQYF.

J is TRBJ1-4 and V is TRBV7-9; TCRdb's assignment of TRBD1 cannot be checked, as there is no DNA. Germline values: CDR1 SEHNR, CDR2 FQNEAQ (reference sequence). The length of the CDR3 is 14 residues. CDR3 in amino acids: CASRSTGVGEKLFF.

The V and J genes are TRBV5-1 and TRBJ1-1; the TCRdb D gene call, TRBD1, has no DNA to confirm it. The CDR3 extends over 16 amino acids. Germline values: CDR1 SGHRS, CDR2 YFSETQ. CDR3 amino acids: CASSLKGTGTNTEAFF.

V usage is TRBV5-1 and J usage is TRBJ2-1; TCRdb's assignment of TRBD2 cannot be checked, as there is no DNA. The CDR3 is 15 residues long. Germline CDR1 and CDR2: SGHRS and YFSETQ. The CDR3 spells CASTLLGLDYNEQFF.

The rearrangement links TRBV28 to TRBJ2-2; TCRdb returns TRBD1, unconfirmable since there is no DNA. The germline V gene encodes CDR1 MDHEN and CDR2 SYDVKM. CDR3 length: 15 residues. CDR3: CASSLFGGGTGELFF.

The chain carries TRBV6-4 and TRBJ2-3; the TCRdb call, TRBD2, lacks DNA for checking. Germline CDR1 reads MRHNA; CDR2 reads SNTAGT. The CDR3 extends over 15 amino acids. CDR3 region: CASSVTSGGLDTQYF.

The rearrangement uses TRBV5-4 and TRBJ1-2. This CDR3 region has 14 residues. CDR1 and CDR2 (germline): SGHNT, YYREEE (reference sequence). CDR3 protein: CASSSSPGTDGYTF.

This chain links TRBV20-1 with TRBJ2-3; without DNA, the TCRdb call of TRBD1 cannot be checked. Germline CDR1 is DFQATT and CDR2 is SNEGSKA (reference sequence). There are 14 residues in the CDR3. The CDR3 here is CSASDVGDTDTQYF.

The V call is TRBV5-1, the J call TRBJ1-1. Germline loops: CDR1 SGHRS, CDR2 YFSETQ. This CDR3 contains 11 residues. CDR3 in amino acids: CASSENTEAFF. The whole variable domain, remainder taken from reference TRBV5-1 and TRBJ1-1, is KAGVTQTPRYLIKTRGQQVTLSCSPISGHRSVSWYQQTPGQGLQFLFEYFSETQRNKGNFPGRFSGRQFSNSRSEMNVSTLELGDSALYLCASSENTEAFFGQGTRLTVV.

V gene TRBV5-1 combines with J gene TRBJ2-1; the D gene TCRdb calls, TRBD2, cannot be checked with no DNA. Germline V lookup: CDR1 SGHRS, CDR2 YFSETQ. The CDR3 is 16 amino acids. CDR3 loop: CASSPGRASGDNEQFF.

The chain recombines TRBV6-1 with TRBJ2-3. The CDR3 consists of 15 residues. The germline CDR1 and CDR2 sequences are MNHNS and SASEGT. The chain's CDR3 is CASRSWSASTDTQYF.